The clone carrying this T cell receptor beta chain was detected many times. TCRdb fed the RACE reads into MiXCR, producing one record per CDR3 protein. There are around 130,000 distinct CDR3 sequences in the sample; around 11% occur only once, and 1.3% to 1.5% lies in the top ten. This specimen belongs to a study of human T cells and chemical hapten exposure. The time point denotes: patch test 2, 6 weeks after DPC sensitization. Described treatment: therapeutic diphenylcyclopropenone sensitization with weekly scalp DPC. The CDR3 totals 14 residues. The ends lost 4 bases at V and 0 bases at J; junction bases unmatched: 4. In germline, CDR1 is SGHRS, CDR2 YFSETQ.

The chain carries TRBV5-1 and TRBJ2-7; 7 bases match TRBD2. The origin of this receptor is a woman between 50 and 59 years old with alopecia areata. Some clones in this sample may be carry-over from other donors' samples. Sequencing was performed on whole blood, taken in connection with sensitization to the hapten diphenylcyclopropenone (DPC). Here the CDR3 DNA reads TGCGCCAGCAGCCCGGGACTACTCTCCTACGAGCAGTACTTC. This encodes CASSPGLLSYEQYF. The full variable domain, rest sourced from reference TRBV5-1 and TRBJ2-7, is KAGVTQTPRYLIKTRGQQVTLSCSPISGHRSVSWYQQTPGQGLQFLFEYFSETQRNKGNFPGRFSGRQFSNSRSEMNVSTLELGDSALYLCASSPGLLSYEQYFGPGTRLTVT.